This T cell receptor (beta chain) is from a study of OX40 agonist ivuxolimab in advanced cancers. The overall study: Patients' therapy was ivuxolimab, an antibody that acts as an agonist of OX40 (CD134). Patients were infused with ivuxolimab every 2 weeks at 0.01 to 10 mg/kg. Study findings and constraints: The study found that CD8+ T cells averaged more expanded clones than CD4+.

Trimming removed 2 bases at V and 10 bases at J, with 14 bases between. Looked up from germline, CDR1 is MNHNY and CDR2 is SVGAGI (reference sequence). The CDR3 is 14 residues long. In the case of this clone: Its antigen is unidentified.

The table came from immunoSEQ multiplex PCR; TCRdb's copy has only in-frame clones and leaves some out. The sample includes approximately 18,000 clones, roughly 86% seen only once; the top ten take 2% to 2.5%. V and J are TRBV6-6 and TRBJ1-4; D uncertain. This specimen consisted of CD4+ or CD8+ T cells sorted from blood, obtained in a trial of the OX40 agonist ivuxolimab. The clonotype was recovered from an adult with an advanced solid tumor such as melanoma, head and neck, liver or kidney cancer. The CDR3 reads CASSYTLSGGKLFF. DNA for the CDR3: TGTGCCAGCAGTTACACTTTGTCGGGCGGAAAACTGTTTTTT.